These 17 T cell receptor beta chains were all obtained from the same sample, sequenced in a study of T cell changes during pregnancy in multiple sclerosis (dated by TCRdb to the late 2010s). Library preparation employed the immunoSEQ multiplex PCR assay. TCRdb obtained this table from immuneACCESS and retained in-frame rearrangements with V and J assigned. These tables miss some clones; where compared with another copy, unresolved V genes account for less than half of the shortfall, and the remainder is unexplained. The sample table holds tens of thousands of clones, of which around 94% were seen once. The ten largest make up 2% to 3% of the sample. Material: CD8+ T cells from peripheral blood mononuclear cells, obtained after pregnancy. Source of these receptors: a female donor with multiple sclerosis, enrolled in a pregnancy study.

This sequence joins TRBV5-6 and TRBJ1-2; 9 bases are shared with TRBD1. J was trimmed by 8 bases and V by 4 bases; bases with no gene match: 9. CDR3 length equals 14 residues. CDR1 is SGHDT, CDR2 YYEEEE, per germline. CDR3 sequence: CASSLIQGAGGYTF. The CDR3, as DNA: TGTGCCAGCAGCCTAATACAGGGGGCGGGCGGCTACACCTTC.

The genes are TRBV6-5 and TRBJ1-4; D may be TRBD1 (6 bases). Germline V gene sequence: CDR1 MNHEY, CDR2 SVGAGI. This CDR3 is built from 11 residues. Trimming shortened V by 8 bases and J by 7 bases, and 8 bases separated the two germline ends. CDR3 bases: TGTGCCAGCGCGACAGGTGAAAAACTGTTTTTT. It encodes CASATGEKLFF.

The chain couples TRBV27 to TRBJ1-5; no definite D call. The CDR3 is made up of 16 amino acids. Trimming removed 7 bases from V and 1 base from J, with 17 bases in between. Germline V gene sequence: CDR1 MNHEY, CDR2 SMNVEV (reference sequence). CDR3 coding DNA: TGTGCCAGCATTTACCATCCCTCCCGGAGCAATCAGCCCCAGCATTTT. Its protein is CASIYHPSRSNQPQHF.

The chain couples TRBV19 to TRBJ2-5; TRBD1 might be the D (5 bases). Germline V CDR1 and CDR2: LNHDA, SQIVND (reference sequence). Trimming left V 3 bases short and J 0 bases short, with 8 bases between. The CDR3 loop spans 14 amino acids. The CDR3 nucleotides read TGTGCCAGTAGTATTAACAGGTACCAAGAGACCCAGTACTTC. This gives the protein CASSINRYQETQYF.

This clone has a single count. The genes are TRBV10-3 and TRBJ2-1, with 7 bases lining up with TRBD1. The germline V gene encodes CDR1 ENHRY and CDR2 SYGVKD. The CDR3 runs 17 residues. With V trimmed by 10 bases and J by 4 bases, 19 bases remained unmatched. CDR3 DNA: TGTGCCACCGAGAGGGGTATAGACAGGGCCCCATACAATGAGCAGTTCTTC. The encoded protein is CATERGIDRAPYNEQFF.

This clone was detected only once. This chain uses TRBV7-2 with TRBJ2-3; 10 bases match TRBD2. Germline CDR1 and CDR2: SGHTA and FQGNSA. The J segment lost 2 bases and the V segment lost 3 bases, leaving 2 bases of the junction unmatched. This CDR3 is 15 amino acids long. The CDR3 nucleotides read TGTGCCAGCAGCTTGCTAGCGGGAGTCACAGATACGCAGTATTTT. It specifies CASSLLAGVTDTQYF.

DNA of the CDR3: TGTGCCAGCACCTCTTCGGGGGAAAACACTGAAGCTTTCTTT. Translated: CASTSSGENTEAFF. The chain has TRBV13 and TRBJ1-1; perhaps TRBD1 as D (5 bases). CDR3 length equals 14 residues. Germline CDR1 PRHDT, CDR2 FYEKMQ (reference sequence). V lost 7 bases and J 2 bases, leaving 14 bases between the germline ends. Full variable domain (rest looked up from reference TRBV13 and TRBJ1-1): AAGVIQSPRHLIKEKRETATLKCYPIPRHDTVYWYQQGPGQDPQFLISFYEKMQSDKGSIPDRFSAQQFSDYHSELNMSSLELGDSALYFCASTSSGENTEAFFGQGTRLTVV.

The chain recombines TRBV7-7 with TRBJ2-5; TRBD1 might be the D (6 bases). V lost 3 bases and J 2 bases, leaving 10 bases between the germline ends. The CDR3 covers 14 residues. Germline assignment: CDR1 SSHAT and CDR2 FNYEAQ (reference sequence). The CDR3: CASSFPGVQETQYF. As DNA, the CDR3 is TGTGCCAGCAGCTTCCCAGGGGTTCAAGAGACCCAGTACTTC.

This chain links TRBV28 with TRBJ2-5; 7 nucleotides line up with TRBD2. This CDR3 is 14 amino acids long. The trim removed 3 bases at V and 5 bases at J, leaving 6 bases unmatched. The V gene's germline CDR1 is MDHEN and CDR2 SYDVKM. The CDR3: CASSFSGTIETQYF. CDR3 nucleotides: TGTGCCAGCAGTTTCTCCGGGACTATCGAGACCCAGTACTTC. The full variable domain, rest sourced from reference TRBV28 and TRBJ2-5, is DVKVTQSSRYLVKRTGEKVFLECVQDMDHENMFWYRQDPGLGLRLIYFSYDVKMKEKGDIPEGYSVSREKKERFSLILESASTNQTSMYLCASSFSGTIETQYFGPGTRLLVL.

V is TRBV5-6 and J is TRBJ2-7; 8 bases map to TRBD2. The junction had 6 bases not matched to a gene; V was cut back by 5 bases and J by 2 bases. The CDR3 loop spans 14 amino acids. CDR1 and CDR2 (germline): SGHDT, YYEEEE. Here the CDR3 DNA reads TGTGCCAGCAGTTTCTCGGGACTAGCCTACGAGCAGTACTTC. Translated, it gives CASSFSGLAYEQYF. The whole variable domain, remainder taken from reference TRBV5-6 and TRBJ2-7, is DAGVTQSPTHLIKTRGQQVTLRCSPKSGHDTVSWYQQALGQGPQFIFQYYEEEERQRGNFPDRFSGHQFPNYSSELNVNALLLGDSALYLCASSFSGLAYEQYFGPGTRLTVT.

The chain has TRBV4-2 and TRBJ2-5; D perhaps matches TRBD2 (5 bases). The CDR3 spans 16 residues. V lost 0 bases and J lost 1, with 12 bases in between. CDR1 and CDR2 from the germline V gene are LGHNA and YNFKEQ. CDR3 bases: TGTGCCAGCAGCCAAGACGGAGCGGAAACCCAAGAGACCCAGTACTTC. This encodes CASSQDGAETQETQYF.

This chain links TRBV5-1 with TRBJ2-7, with TRBD1 as a possible D gene (5 bases). Germline assignment: CDR1 SGHRS and CDR2 YFSETQ. V was pared by 3 bases and J by 2 bases, with 9 bases between. This CDR3 comprises 13 residues. The CDR3 region has the DNA TGCGCCAGCAGCTCAGGGTCTACCTACGAGCAGTACTTC. It is translated as CASSSGSTYEQYF.

The chain is built from TRBV29-1 and TRBJ1-2; 7 nucleotides match TRBD1. V shed 1 base, J shed 4 bases, and the junction held 6 bases outside the gene matches. The CDR3 spans 14 residues. Germline CDR1 and CDR2: SQVTM and ANQGSEA. CDR3 residues: CSVEALTGAYGYTF. The CDR3 nucleotides read TGCAGCGTTGAAGCCCTAACAGGGGCCTATGGCTACACCTTC.

This rearrangement joins TRBV5-1 to TRBJ1-5; D gene uncertain. The germline CDR1 and CDR2 sequences are SGHRS and YFSETQ. The CDR3 length is 14 residues. The V end was cut by 4 bases, the J end by 8 bases, with 16 bases between. This CDR3 is CASSPTVGQEPQHF. The CDR3 DNA reads TGCGCCAGCAGCCCCACAGTGGGCCAGGAGCCCCAGCATTTT.

The rearrangement links TRBV27 to TRBJ2-7; unclear D gene. The CDR3 extends over 12 amino acids. Germline-derived CDR1 and CDR2 are MNHEY and SMNVEV (reference sequence). Trimming removed 6 bases at V and 4 bases at J, with 10 bases between. CDR3 loop: CASRRSIYEQYF. The CDR3 DNA is TGTGCCAGCAGGAGGAGCATATACGAGCAGTACTTC.

CDR3 sequence: CASSVGTANTGELFF. CDR3 coding DNA: TGTGCCAGCAGCGTCGGGACAGCTAACACCGGGGAGCTGTTTTTT. The chain couples TRBV9 to TRBJ2-2, with 7 nucleotides matching TRBD1. Trimming cost V 2 bases and J 2 bases; bases outside gene matches: 3. The CDR3 runs to 15 residues. Germline CDR1 reads SGDLS; CDR2 reads YYNGEE. The full variable domain, completed using reference TRBV9 and TRBJ2-2, is DSGVTQTPKHLITATGQRVTLRCSPRSGDLSVYWYQQSLDQGLQFLIQYYNGEERAKGNILERFSAQQFPDLHSELNLSSLELGDSALYFCASSVGTANTGELFFGEGSRLTVL.

This sequence joins TRBV4-3 and TRBJ2-7, with 7 bases aligning to TRBD2. Germline V gene sequence: CDR1 LGHNA, CDR2 YSLEER. Trimming at V came to 2 bases and at J to 4 bases, leaving 5 bases not matched to a gene. CDR3 length: 14 amino acids. The CDR3 bases are TGCGCCAGCAGCCAATTCGGCGGGAGTTACGAGCAGTACTTC. Translated, it gives CASSQFGGSYEQYF.